This TCR beta chain was found in a study of control samples from healthy donors and cancer patients. The CDR3 runs to 17 residues. CDR1 MNHNY and CDR2 SVGAGI come from the germline V gene (reference sequence). Germline trimming cut 5 bases from V and 2 bases from J; bases unmatched to any gene: 11. Data came from immunoSEQ multiplex PCR; TCRdb stores just in-frame clones and leaves some out. The sample holds some 120,000 clones; roughly nine tenths are singletons and the top ten take 40%. The specimen was blood. The gene calls are TRBV6-6 and TRBJ2-7; 11 nucleotides align to TRBD1. The sequence was obtained from a man in his forties or fifties in good health. CDR3: CASSLPGQGAPPYEQYF. CDR3 nucleotides: TGTGCCAGCAGTCTACCCGGACAGGGGGCCCCTCCCTACGAGCAGTACTTC.